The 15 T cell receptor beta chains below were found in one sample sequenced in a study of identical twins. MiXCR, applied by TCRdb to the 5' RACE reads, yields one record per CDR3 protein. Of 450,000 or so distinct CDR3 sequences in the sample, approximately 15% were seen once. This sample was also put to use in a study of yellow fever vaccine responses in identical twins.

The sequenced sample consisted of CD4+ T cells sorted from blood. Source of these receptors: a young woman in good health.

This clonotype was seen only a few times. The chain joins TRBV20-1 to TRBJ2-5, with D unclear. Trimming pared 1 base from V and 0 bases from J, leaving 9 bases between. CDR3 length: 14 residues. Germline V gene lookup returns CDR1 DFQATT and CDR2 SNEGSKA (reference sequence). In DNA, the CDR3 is TGCAGTGCTAGAGGCCCAATGTACCAAGAGACCCAGTACTTC. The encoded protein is CSARGPMYQETQYF.

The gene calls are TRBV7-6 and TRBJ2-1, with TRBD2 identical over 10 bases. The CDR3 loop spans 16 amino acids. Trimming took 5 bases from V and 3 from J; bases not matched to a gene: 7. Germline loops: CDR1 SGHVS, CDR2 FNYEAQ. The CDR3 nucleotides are TGTGCCAGCAGCGAAGGAGCGGGAGGGAACTACAATGAGCAGTTCTTC. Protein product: CASSEGAGGNYNEQFF.

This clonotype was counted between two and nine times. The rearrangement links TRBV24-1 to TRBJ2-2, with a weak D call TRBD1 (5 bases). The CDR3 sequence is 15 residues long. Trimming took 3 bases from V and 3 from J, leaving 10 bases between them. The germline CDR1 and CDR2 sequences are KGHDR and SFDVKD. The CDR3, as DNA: TGTGCCACCAGTGATCCCGACAGAGACACCGGGGAGCTGTTTTTT. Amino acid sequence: CATSDPDRDTGELFF.

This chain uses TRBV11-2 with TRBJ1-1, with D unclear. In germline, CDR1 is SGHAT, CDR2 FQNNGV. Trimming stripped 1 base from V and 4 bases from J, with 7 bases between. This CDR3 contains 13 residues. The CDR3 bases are TGTGCCAGCAGCTTAGTTGGGAGCACTGAAGCTTTCTTT. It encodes CASSLVGSTEAFF.

The CDR3 protein is CASSVGGQTQYF. The CDR3 region has the DNA TGTGCCAGCAGCGTAGGAGGACAGACCCAGTACTTC. The chain is built from TRBV9 and TRBJ2-5, with no clear D. The CDR3 has 12 amino acids. From germline, CDR1 is SGDLS and CDR2 YYNGEE. Trimming left V 0 bases short and J 6 bases short, with 6 bases between.

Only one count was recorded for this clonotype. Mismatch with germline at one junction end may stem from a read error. For the CDR3, the DNA is TGTGCCAGCATCCAAGCCTTAGGGGGAGGCCAAGAGACCCAGTACTTC. Amino acids: CASIQALGGGQETQYF. The V call is TRBV3-1, the J call TRBJ2-5; the D call may be TRBD1 or TRBD2 (6 bases each). The CDR3 runs 16 residues. Germline V gene data show CDR1 as LGHDT and CDR2 as YNNKEL (reference sequence).

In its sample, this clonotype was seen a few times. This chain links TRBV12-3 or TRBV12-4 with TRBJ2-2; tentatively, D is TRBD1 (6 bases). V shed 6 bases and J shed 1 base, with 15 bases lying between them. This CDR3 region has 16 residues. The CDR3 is CASSVKGQMNTGELFF. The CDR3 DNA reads TGTGCCAGCAGCGTCAAAGGACAGATGAACACCGGGGAGCTGTTTTTT.

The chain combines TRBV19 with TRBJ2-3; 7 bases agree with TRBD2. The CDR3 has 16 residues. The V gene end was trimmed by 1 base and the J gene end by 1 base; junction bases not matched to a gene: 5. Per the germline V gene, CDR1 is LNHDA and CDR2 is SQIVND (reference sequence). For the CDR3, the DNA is TGTGCCAGTAGTATAGCCAGCGGGGCCCGCACAGATACGCAGTATTTT. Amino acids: CASSIASGARTDTQYF.

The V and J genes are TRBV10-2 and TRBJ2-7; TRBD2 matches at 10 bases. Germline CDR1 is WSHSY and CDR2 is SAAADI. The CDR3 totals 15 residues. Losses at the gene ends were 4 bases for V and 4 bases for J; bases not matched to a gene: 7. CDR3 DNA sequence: TGCGCCAGCAGTGGAATCCTAGCGGGGGTTTACGAGCAGTACTTC. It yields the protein CASSGILAGVYEQYF.

The CDR3 region has the DNA TGTGCCAGCAGTGGGGAGCGGGGGGGGACATTTTTACGCACAGATACGCAGTATTTT. It encodes CASSGERGGTFLRTDTQYF. The rearrangement uses TRBV2 and TRBJ2-3; 10 nucleotides match TRBD2. The V gene's germline CDR1 is SNHLY and CDR2 FYNNEI. V gave up 4 bases and J gave up 1 base; unmatched junction bases: 14. The CDR3 is made up of 19 amino acids.

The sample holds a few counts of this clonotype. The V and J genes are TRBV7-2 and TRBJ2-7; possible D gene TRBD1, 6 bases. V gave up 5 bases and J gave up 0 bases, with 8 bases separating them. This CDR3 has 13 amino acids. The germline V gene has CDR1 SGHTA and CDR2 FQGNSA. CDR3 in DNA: TGTGCCAGCAGCCAACAGGGCTCCTACGAGCAGTACTTC. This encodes CASSQQGSYEQYF.

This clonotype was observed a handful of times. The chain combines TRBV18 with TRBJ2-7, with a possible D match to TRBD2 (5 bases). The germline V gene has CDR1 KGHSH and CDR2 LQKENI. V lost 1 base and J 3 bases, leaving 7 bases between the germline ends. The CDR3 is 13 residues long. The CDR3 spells CASSPLEGYEQYF. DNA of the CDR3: TGTGCCAGCTCACCACTTGAGGGCTACGAGCAGTACTTC.

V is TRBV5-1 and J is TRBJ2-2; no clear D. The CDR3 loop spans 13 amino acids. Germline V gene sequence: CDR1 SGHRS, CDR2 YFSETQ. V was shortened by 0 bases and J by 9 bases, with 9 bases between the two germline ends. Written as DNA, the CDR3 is TGCGCCAGCAGCTTGGATCGAGGTTGGGAGCTGTTTTTT. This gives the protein CASSLDRGWELFF.

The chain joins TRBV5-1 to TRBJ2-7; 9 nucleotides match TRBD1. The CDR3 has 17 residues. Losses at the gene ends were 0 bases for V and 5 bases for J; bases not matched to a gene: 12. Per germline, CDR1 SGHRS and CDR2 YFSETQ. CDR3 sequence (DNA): TGCGCCAGCAGCTTGGGGGTACGGGACAGGGATATCAACGAGCAGTACTTC. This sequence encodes CASSLGVRDRDINEQYF.

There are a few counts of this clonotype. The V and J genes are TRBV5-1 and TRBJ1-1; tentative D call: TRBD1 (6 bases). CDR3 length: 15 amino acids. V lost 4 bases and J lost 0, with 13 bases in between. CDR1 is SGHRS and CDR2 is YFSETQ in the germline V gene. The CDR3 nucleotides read TGCGCCAGCAGCGCCTCCGGGACAATGAACACTGAAGCTTTCTTT. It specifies CASSASGTMNTEAFF.